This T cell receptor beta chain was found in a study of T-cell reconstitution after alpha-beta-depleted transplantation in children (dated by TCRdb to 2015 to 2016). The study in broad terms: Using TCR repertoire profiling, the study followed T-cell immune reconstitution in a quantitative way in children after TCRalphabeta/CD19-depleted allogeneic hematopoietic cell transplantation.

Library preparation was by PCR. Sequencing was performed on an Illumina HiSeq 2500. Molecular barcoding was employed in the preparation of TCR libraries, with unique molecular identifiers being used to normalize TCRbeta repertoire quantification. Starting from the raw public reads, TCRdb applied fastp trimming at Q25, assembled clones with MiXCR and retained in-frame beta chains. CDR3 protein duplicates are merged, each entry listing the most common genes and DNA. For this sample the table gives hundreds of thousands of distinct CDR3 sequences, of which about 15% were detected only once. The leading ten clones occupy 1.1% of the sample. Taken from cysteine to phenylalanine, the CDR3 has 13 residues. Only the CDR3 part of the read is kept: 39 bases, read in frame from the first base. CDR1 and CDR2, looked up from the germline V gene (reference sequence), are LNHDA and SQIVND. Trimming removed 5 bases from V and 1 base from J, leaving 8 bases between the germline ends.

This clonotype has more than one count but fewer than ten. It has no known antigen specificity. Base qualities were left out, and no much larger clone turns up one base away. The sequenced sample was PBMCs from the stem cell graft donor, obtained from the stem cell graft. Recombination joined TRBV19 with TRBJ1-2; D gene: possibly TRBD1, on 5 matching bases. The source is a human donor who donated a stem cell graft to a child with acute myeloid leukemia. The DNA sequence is TGTGCCAGTAGTCTGACAGATAACTATGGCTACACCTTC. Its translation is CASSLTDNYGYTF.